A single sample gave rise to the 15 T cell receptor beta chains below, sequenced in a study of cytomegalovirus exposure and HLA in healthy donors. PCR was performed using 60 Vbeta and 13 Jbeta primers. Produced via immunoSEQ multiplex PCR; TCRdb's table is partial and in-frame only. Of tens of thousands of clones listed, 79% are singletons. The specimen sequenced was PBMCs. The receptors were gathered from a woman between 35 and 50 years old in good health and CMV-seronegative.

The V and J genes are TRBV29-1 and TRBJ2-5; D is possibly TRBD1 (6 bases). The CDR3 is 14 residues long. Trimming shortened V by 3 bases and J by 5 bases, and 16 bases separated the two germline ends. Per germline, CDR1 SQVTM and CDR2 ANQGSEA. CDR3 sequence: CSVDLARGEETQYF. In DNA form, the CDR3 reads TGCAGCGTTGATTTGGCCAGGGGAGAGGAGACCCAGTACTTC.

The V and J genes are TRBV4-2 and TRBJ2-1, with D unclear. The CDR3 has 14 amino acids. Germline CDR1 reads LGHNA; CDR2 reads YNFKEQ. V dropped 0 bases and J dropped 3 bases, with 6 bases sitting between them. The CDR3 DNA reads TGTGCCAGCAGCCAAGAGCTAGACTACAATGAGCAGTTCTTC. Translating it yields CASSQELDYNEQFF.

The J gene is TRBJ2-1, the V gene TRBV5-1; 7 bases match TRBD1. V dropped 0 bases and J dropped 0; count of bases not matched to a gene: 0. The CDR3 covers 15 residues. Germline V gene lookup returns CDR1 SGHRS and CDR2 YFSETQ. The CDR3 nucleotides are TGCGCCAGCAGCTTGGGGGACAGCTCCTACAATGAGCAGTTCTTC. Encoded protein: CASSLGDSSYNEQFF.

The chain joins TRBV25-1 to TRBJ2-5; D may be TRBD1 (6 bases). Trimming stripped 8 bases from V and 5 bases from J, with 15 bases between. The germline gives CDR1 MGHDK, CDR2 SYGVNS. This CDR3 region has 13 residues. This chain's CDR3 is CASQPWGHETQYF. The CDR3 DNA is TGTGCCAGCCAGCCATGGGGACATGAGACCCAGTACTTC.

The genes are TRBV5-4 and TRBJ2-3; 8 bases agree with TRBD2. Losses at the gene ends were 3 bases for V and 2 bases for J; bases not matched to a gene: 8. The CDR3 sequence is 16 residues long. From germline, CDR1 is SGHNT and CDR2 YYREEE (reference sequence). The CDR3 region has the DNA TGTGCCAGCAGCTCCCCGCTAGCGGGCCACACAGATACGCAGTATTTT. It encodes CASSSPLAGHTDTQYF.

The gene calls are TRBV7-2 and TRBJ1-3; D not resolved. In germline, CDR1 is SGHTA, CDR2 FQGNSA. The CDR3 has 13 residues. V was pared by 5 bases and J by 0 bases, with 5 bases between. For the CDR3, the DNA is TGTGCCAGCAGCCCTACCTCTGGAAACACCATATATTTT. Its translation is CASSPTSGNTIYF.

Here the CDR3 reads CASSLDRSGRISNYGYTF. The CDR3 DNA is TGTGCCAGCAGTTTAGACAGGAGTGGACGGATTTCTAACTATGGCTACACCTTC. The chain is built from TRBV28 and TRBJ1-2, with a possible D match to TRBD1 (6 bases). Between the trimmed V and J ends, which lost 2 bases and 0 bases, there was a span of 19 bases. This CDR3 has 18 amino acids. Per the germline V gene, CDR1 is MDHEN and CDR2 is SYDVKM.

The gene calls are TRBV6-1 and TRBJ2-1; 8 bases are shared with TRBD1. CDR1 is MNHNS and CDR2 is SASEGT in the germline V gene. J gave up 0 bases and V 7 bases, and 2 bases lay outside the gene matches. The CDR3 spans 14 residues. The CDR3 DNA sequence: TGTGCCAGCAATGGACAGGGCTCCTACAATGAGCAGTTCTTC. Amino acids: CASNGQGSYNEQFF.

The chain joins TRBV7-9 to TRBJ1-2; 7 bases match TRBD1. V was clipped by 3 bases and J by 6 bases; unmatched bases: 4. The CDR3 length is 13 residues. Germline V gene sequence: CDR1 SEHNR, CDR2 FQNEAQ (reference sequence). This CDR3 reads CASSFGQENGYTF. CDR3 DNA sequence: TGTGCCAGCAGCTTTGGACAGGAGAATGGCTACACCTTC.

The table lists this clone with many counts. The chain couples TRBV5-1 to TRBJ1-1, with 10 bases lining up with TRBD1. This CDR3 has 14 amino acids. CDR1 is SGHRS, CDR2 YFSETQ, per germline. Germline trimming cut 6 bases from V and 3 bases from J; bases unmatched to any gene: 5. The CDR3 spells CASTDGTGDTEAFF. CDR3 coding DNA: TGCGCCAGCACGGACGGGACAGGGGACACTGAAGCTTTCTTT.

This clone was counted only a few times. The DNA of the CDR3 is TGCGCCAGCAGCGGGGGGGAGAACACCGGGGAGCTGTTTTTT. Translated, it gives CASSGGENTGELFF. The V call is TRBV10-1, the J call TRBJ2-2; 8 nucleotides line up with TRBD2. The V gene's germline CDR1 is WNHNN and CDR2 SYGVQD (reference sequence). This CDR3 contains 14 residues. J was trimmed by 1 base and V by 6 bases; bases with no gene match: 1.

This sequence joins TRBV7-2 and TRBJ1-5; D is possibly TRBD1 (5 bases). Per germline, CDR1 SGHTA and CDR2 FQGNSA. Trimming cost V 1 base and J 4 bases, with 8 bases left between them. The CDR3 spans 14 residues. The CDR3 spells CASSLEAGNQPQHF. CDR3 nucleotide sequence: TGTGCCAGCAGCTTAGAGGCAGGGAATCAGCCCCAGCATTTT.

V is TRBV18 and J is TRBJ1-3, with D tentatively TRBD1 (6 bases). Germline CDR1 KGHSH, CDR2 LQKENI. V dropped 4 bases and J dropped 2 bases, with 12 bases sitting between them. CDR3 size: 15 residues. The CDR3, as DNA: TGTGCCAGCTCACGAAACAGGGAAACTGGAAACACCATATATTTT. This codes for CASSRNRETGNTIYF.

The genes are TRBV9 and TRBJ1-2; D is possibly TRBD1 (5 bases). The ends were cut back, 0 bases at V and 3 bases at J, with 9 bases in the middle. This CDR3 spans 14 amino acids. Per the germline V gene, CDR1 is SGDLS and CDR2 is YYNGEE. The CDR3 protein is CASSVDQGHYGYTF. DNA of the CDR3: TGTGCCAGCAGCGTAGATCAGGGCCACTATGGCTACACCTTC.

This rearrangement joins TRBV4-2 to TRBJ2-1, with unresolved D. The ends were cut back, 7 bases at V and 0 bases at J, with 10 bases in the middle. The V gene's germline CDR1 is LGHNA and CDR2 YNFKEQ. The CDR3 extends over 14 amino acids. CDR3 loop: CASTGGPSYNEQFF. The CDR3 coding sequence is TGTGCCAGCACCGGCGGCCCCTCCTACAATGAGCAGTTCTTC.